Listed here are 27 T cell receptor beta chains from one sample, sequenced in a study of human T cells and chemical hapten exposure (TCRdb year 2021). The receptor library was made with RACE. Sequencing was carried out with a NextSeq 500. In TCRdb, the public reads were trimmed at Q25 with fastp and aligned with MiXCR, with productive beta chains retained. Rows merge per CDR3 protein into single entries with the most common DNA and genes. For this sample the table gives fewer than 500,000 distinct CDR3 sequences, of which approximately 5.1% were detected only once. Approximately 2.3% of the sample is taken by the ten largest. The time point label, as the study defines it: patch test 1, 2 weeks after DPC sensitization. In the paper's terms, the treatment or condition label means: therapeutic diphenylcyclopropenone sensitization with weekly scalp DPC. Sample: whole blood, taken in connection with sensitization to the hapten diphenylcyclopropenone (DPC). These receptors were obtained from a woman between 45 and 60 years old with alopecia areata. Some clones in this sample may be carry-over from other donors' samples.

The rearrangement uses TRBV7-8 and TRBJ2-5, with D tentatively TRBD1 or TRBD2 (5 bases each). This CDR3 spans 15 amino acids. Germline CDR1 reads SGHVS; CDR2 reads FQNEAQ. The V gene lost 2 bases and the J gene lost 3 bases, with 13 bases spanning the gap. The CDR3 nucleotides are TGTGCCAGCAGCTTATACGCCAGGGACGAAGAGACCCAGTACTTC. It codes for CASSLYARDEETQYF.

This chain links TRBV7-2 with TRBJ1-6; D not certain. The CDR3 contains 13 residues. From germline, CDR1 is SGHTA and CDR2 FQGNSA. V dropped 10 bases and J dropped 8 bases, with 15 bases sitting between them. This chain's CDR3 is CATSLTSDSPLHF. DNA of the CDR3: TGTGCCACCTCCCTCACGAGTGATTCACCCCTCCACTTT.

This clonotype was seen repeatedly, ten times or more. V gene TRBV5-1 combines with J gene TRBJ1-1; D might be TRBD1 (6 bases). Germline V CDR1 and CDR2: SGHRS, YFSETQ. Trimming pared 4 bases from V and 0 bases from J, leaving 13 bases between. The CDR3 covers 15 residues. CDR3 loop: CASSLTQGMNTEAFF. DNA for the CDR3: TGCGCCAGCAGCCTTACGCAGGGGATGAACACTGAAGCTTTCTTT.

In this sample, this clonotype turned up a few times. J is TRBJ2-2 and V is TRBV10-3; 7 bases line up with TRBD1. The V gene's germline CDR1 is ENHRY and CDR2 SYGVKD. CDR3 length: 15 amino acids. Germline trimming cut 6 bases from V and 6 bases from J; bases unmatched to any gene: 10. The CDR3 spells CAIRATGIKAGELFF. The CDR3 DNA follows: TGTGCCATCAGGGCGACAGGGATTAAAGCCGGGGAGCTGTTTTTT.

This clonotype showed up many times. V and J are TRBV9 and TRBJ2-7; D is uncertain. CDR1 is SGDLS and CDR2 is YYNGEE in the germline V gene. CDR3 length: 13 residues. Deletions cut 0 bases from V and 5 bases from J, with 9 bases between. CDR3 nucleotide sequence: TGTGCCAGCAGCGTAGTTTCCGGAGACGAGCAGTACTTC. This encodes CASSVVSGDEQYF. Filled out from reference TRBV9 and TRBJ2-7, the complete variable domain reads DSGVTQTPKHLITATGQRVTLRCSPRSGDLSVYWYQQSLDQGLQFLIQYYNGEERAKGNILERFSAQQFPDLHSELNLSSLELGDSALYFCASSVVSGDEQYFGPGTRLTVT.

This clonotype was recorded many times. V is TRBV4-1 and J is TRBJ2-7; possibly TRBD1 for D (5 bases). V lost 1 base and J 2 bases, leaving 9 bases between the germline ends. The V gene's germline CDR1 is MGHRA and CDR2 YSYEKL. The CDR3 covers 14 residues. CDR3 amino acids: CASSQVTGPYEQYF. CDR3 nucleotides: TGCGCCAGCAGCCAAGTTACAGGCCCCTACGAGCAGTACTTC.

This clonotype was seen many times. The genes are TRBV4-1 and TRBJ2-7; no definite D call. CDR3 size: 15 residues. Germline V lookup: CDR1 MGHRA, CDR2 YSYEKL. Deletions cut 0 bases from V and 2 bases from J, with 11 bases between. CDR3 protein: CASSQEDGLTYEQYF. The CDR3 DNA sequence: TGCGCCAGCAGCCAAGAGGACGGCTTAACCTACGAGCAGTACTTC.

The chain links TRBV29-1 to TRBJ1-4; D is ambiguous. The CDR3 totals 11 residues. V gave up 8 bases and J gave up 7 bases, with 11 bases separating them. Germline V CDR1 and CDR2: SQVTM, ANQGSEA. The CDR3 region is CSHERCEKLFF. The CDR3 region has the DNA TGCAGCCATGAGAGGTGTGAAAAACTGTTTTTT.

This clonotype was observed a handful of times. The genes are TRBV11-2 and TRBJ2-2; D ambiguous. The germline CDR1 and CDR2 sequences are SGHAT and FQNNGV. V was pared by 1 base and J by 4 bases, with 16 bases between. This CDR3 is 17 amino acids long. CDR3 coding DNA: TGTGCCAGCAGCTTAGGAGTGGGGAAACTCCGCACCGGGGAGCTGTTTTTT. It codes for CASSLGVGKLRTGELFF.

This sequence joins TRBV28 and TRBJ2-7, with TRBD2 matching 12 bases. There are 16 residues in the CDR3. The germline V gene has CDR1 MDHEN and CDR2 SYDVKM. The V and J ends lost 3 bases and 10 bases, in that order; junction bases with no gene match: 13. CDR3 in DNA: TGTGCCAGCAGTTTGCCGACGACTAGCGGGGGACTAGAACAGTACTTC. It encodes CASSLPTTSGGLEQYF. Drawing the rest from reference TRBV28 and TRBJ2-7, the complete variable domain is DVKVTQSSRYLVKRTGEKVFLECVQDMDHENMFWYRQDPGLGLRLIYFSYDVKMKEKGDIPEGYSVSREKKERFSLILESASTNQTSMYLCASSLPTTSGGLEQYFGPGTRLTVT.

This clonotype was recorded at least ten times. The V gene is TRBV28, the J gene TRBJ2-7; D unclear. Deletions cut 3 bases from V and 2 bases from J, with 11 bases between. Germline V CDR1 and CDR2: MDHEN, SYDVKM. This CDR3 contains 14 residues. The CDR3 loop is CASSFVYAPYEQYF. As DNA, the CDR3 is TGTGCCAGCAGTTTCGTTTATGCCCCCTACGAGCAGTACTTC. Looking up the rest from reference TRBV28 and TRBJ2-7 gives the full variable domain: DVKVTQSSRYLVKRTGEKVFLECVQDMDHENMFWYRQDPGLGLRLIYFSYDVKMKEKGDIPEGYSVSREKKERFSLILESASTNQTSMYLCASSFVYAPYEQYFGPGTRLTVT.

This clonotype was seen many times. This chain links TRBV10-2 with TRBJ1-1; a possible D gene is TRBD1 (6 bases). V was trimmed by 4 bases and J by 10 bases, leaving 19 bases between them. The CDR3 length is 14 residues. Germline values: CDR1 WSHSY, CDR2 SAAADI. CDR3 DNA: TGCGCCAGCAGTGGTGGGACAACGGTAGATGTAGCTTTCTTT. This translates into CASSGGTTVDVAFF.

This clonotype has ten or more counts. This chain uses TRBV7-9 with TRBJ1-2; 8 bases fit TRBD1. Germline trimming cut 5 bases from V and 2 bases from J; bases unmatched to any gene: 7. Germline CDR1 reads SEHNR; CDR2 reads FQNEAQ (reference sequence). This CDR3 comprises 15 residues. CDR3 in DNA: TGTGCCAGCAGCGACCGGGACAGGCAGAACTATGGCTACACCTTC. This gives the protein CASSDRDRQNYGYTF. The full variable domain, in which reference TRBV7-9 and TRBJ1-2 provide the parts outside the CDR3, is DTGVSQNPRHKITKRGQNVTFRCDPISEHNRLYWYRQTLGQGPEFLTYFQNEAQLEKSRLLSDRFSAERPKGSFSTLEIQRTEQGDSAMYLCASSDRDRQNYGYTFGSGTRLTVV.

A remark on this clonotype: A much larger clone is a single base away; this may be a read error. The chain uses TRBV7-9 and TRBJ1-1; D gene unclear. CDR1 is SEHNR and CDR2 is FQNEAQ in the germline V gene (reference sequence). This CDR3 is built from 13 residues. CDR3 DNA sequence: TGTGCCAGCAGCTTAGACTGGCAGAATGAAGCTTTATTT. Protein sequence: CASSLDWQNEALF.

The V call is TRBV12-3 or TRBV12-4, the J call TRBJ1-5, with TRBD1 matching over 8 bases. V gave up 3 bases and J gave up 4 bases; unmatched junction bases: 2. This CDR3 has 14 amino acids. This CDR3 is CASSFWTGNQPQHF. In nucleotides, the CDR3 is TGTGCCAGCAGTTTCTGGACAGGGAATCAGCCCCAGCATTTT.

The chain couples TRBV10-3 to TRBJ2-5; 10 bases are shared with TRBD1. The CDR3 runs 16 residues. In germline, CDR1 is ENHRY, CDR2 SYGVKD. Unmatched junction bases numbered 6, after V lost 0 bases and J lost 5 bases. The CDR3 region has the DNA TGTGCCATCAGTGAGTCCCCGGGACAGGGGATCGAGACCCAGTACTTC. Its protein is CAISESPGQGIETQYF.

The chain couples TRBV12-5 to TRBJ2-2; a possible D gene is TRBD2 (5 bases). The CDR3 runs to 14 residues. Germline loops: CDR1 LGHNT, CDR2 FRNRAP. Trimming took off 1 base at V and 6 bases at J, with 9 bases between the two ends. CDR3 bases: TGTGCTAGTGGTTTGGGCGCGAGGGCCGGGGAGCTGTTTTTT. This gives the protein CASGLGARAGELFF.

A note on this clonotype: A read error may explain this, as a much larger clone is one base away. J is TRBJ2-7 and V is TRBV7-8, with D possibly TRBD1 on 6 matching bases. Per the germline V gene, CDR1 is SGHVS and CDR2 is FQNEAQ. The CDR3 extends over 16 amino acids. The CDR3 sequence: CASSSNADRRSYELYF. CDR3 bases: TGTGCCAGCAGCTCCAACGCGGACAGAAGATCCTACGAGCTGTACTTC.

This clonotype was found many times. This chain joins TRBV6-6 and TRBJ2-2; the match to TRBD1 covers 9 bases. CDR3 length: 15 amino acids. The germline V gene encodes CDR1 MNHNY and CDR2 SVGAGI (reference sequence). J was trimmed by 3 bases and V by 6 bases; bases with no gene match: 5. The CDR3 region is CASRSRQGDTGELFF. The CDR3 DNA sequence: TGTGCCAGCAGATCCCGACAGGGGGACACCGGGGAGCTGTTTTTT.

This clonotype was counted at least ten times. The chain combines TRBV7-3 with TRBJ1-2; D uncertain. V was cut by 0 bases and J by 6 bases, with 8 bases left in between. CDR3 size: 13 residues. Germline CDR1 reads SGHTA; CDR2 reads FQGTGA. The CDR3 sequence: CASSLTGTDGYTF. Written as DNA, the CDR3 is TGTGCCAGCAGCTTAACAGGAACGGATGGCTACACCTTC.

This clonotype was seen repeatedly, ten times or more. This rearrangement joins TRBV2 to TRBJ2-7; no reliable D call. CDR3 length: 12 amino acids. V lost 6 bases, J lost 7 bases, and 13 bases lay in between. From germline, CDR1 is SNHLY and CDR2 FYNNEI. CDR3 loop: CASRGINGEQYF. CDR3 DNA: TGTGCCAGCAGAGGAATTAATGGGGAGCAGTACTTC.

The chain combines TRBV7-8 with TRBJ2-3, with TRBD2 as a possible D gene (7 bases). Germline CDR1 SGHVS, CDR2 FQNEAQ. This CDR3 region has 17 residues. Deletions cut 1 base from V and 2 bases from J, with 16 bases between. The CDR3 loop is CASSLGRWGGSTDTQYF. CDR3 nucleotide sequence: TGTGCCAGCAGCTTAGGGCGATGGGGGGGCTCCACAGATACGCAGTATTTT.

This clonotype was counted many times. In nucleotides, the CDR3 is TGTGCCAGCAGTTTAATCGGGACAGGGGGCTCACCCCTCCACTTT. Protein: CASSLIGTGGSPLHF. J is TRBJ1-6 and V is TRBV12-3 or TRBV12-4, with TRBD1 identical over 12 bases. This CDR3 comprises 15 residues. Losses at the gene ends were 2 bases for V and 10 bases for J; bases not matched to a gene: 3.

With respect to this clonotype: This may arise from a read error, as a much more abundant clone is one base away. This sequence joins TRBV10-3 and TRBJ2-3, with no clear D. Trimming left V 2 bases short and J 4 bases short, with 13 bases between. The CDR3 is made up of 15 amino acids. Per germline, CDR1 ENHRY and CDR2 SYGVKD. For the CDR3, the DNA is TGTGCCATCAGTGAGACGAGTAGCATCGCAGATACGCAGTATTTT. It is translated as CAISETSSIADTQYF.

This clonotype was detected a few times. This chain links TRBV6-6 with TRBJ2-7; D assignment may be TRBD1 or TRBD2 (6 bases each). Germline V CDR1 and CDR2: MNHNY, SVGAGI (reference sequence). Trimming removed 7 bases at V and 3 bases at J, with 25 bases between. CDR3 length: 17 amino acids. CDR3 amino acids: CASTPRRGVGYFYEQYF. The CDR3 nucleotides read TGTGCCAGCACCCCCAGAAGGGGGGTAGGTTATTTCTACGAGCAGTACTTC.

This CDR3 is CASSFLNPRPDRTGNGYTF. CDR3 in DNA: TGTGCCAGCAGCTTTCTGAATCCCCGACCCGACAGGACAGGGAACGGCTACACCTTC. The V call is TRBV7-9, the J call TRBJ1-2; 8 bases are a match to TRBD1. The germline gives CDR1 SEHNR, CDR2 FQNEAQ (reference sequence). The V and J ends lost 3 bases and 8 bases, in that order; junction bases with no gene match: 23. CDR3 length: 19 amino acids.

This clonotype came up a few times. The chain uses TRBV27 and TRBJ1-2; D is ambiguous. This CDR3 has 13 residues. CDR1 and CDR2 (germline): MNHEY, SMNVEV (reference sequence). V gave up 2 bases and J gave up 7 bases, with 11 bases separating them. CDR3 sequence: CASSLKGKLGYTF. DNA of the CDR3: TGTGCCAGCAGTTTAAAAGGGAAACTTGGCTACACCTTC.